In this sample, the clone carrying this T cell receptor (beta chain) turned up a few times. The antigen remains unidentified. The data originate from a study of breast tumors, draining lymph nodes, adjacent tissues. Study-level findings and limits: Tumor repertoires ranked between lymph nodes and nontumor tissue in diversity, with V and J gene preferences.

TCRdb ran MiXCR on the multiplex PCR reads and lists one entry per CDR3 protein. The sample consists of about 270,000 distinct CDR3 sequences, around 31% of them appearing once. Axillary draining lymph nodes of breast cancer patients supplied the node samples. This clonotype was obtained from a female donor with breast cancer. Some clones in this sample may be carry-over from other donors' samples. The sequencing input was axillary lymph node tissue.

The chain's CDR3 is CAISEEVGTTEAFF. CDR3 DNA: TGTGCCATCAGTGAAGAGGTGGGGACCACTGAAGCTTTCTTT. V gene TRBV10-3 combines with J gene TRBJ1-1; a weak D match, TRBD1 (5 bases). The CDR3 runs 14 residues. The germline gives CDR1 ENHRY, CDR2 SYGVKD. Trimming shortened V by 3 bases and J by 4 bases, and 12 bases separated the two germline ends.